This TCR beta chain comes out of a study of TIL therapy for anti-PD-1-resistant metastatic lung cancer. CDR1 and CDR2 from the germline V gene are LGHDT and YNNKEL (reference sequence). The CDR3 covers 14 residues. The germline V and J ends were trimmed by 1 base and 1 base, with 8 bases remaining between them. Concerning this clone: What it binds is unknown.

This was the immunoSEQ v3 assay. Each library reached about 2 million read pairs, or roughly 5-6 million at deep level. The method was immunoSEQ multiplex PCR; TCRdb's version includes in-frame clones alone and lacks a portion of them. The repertoire holds around 100,000 clones, with about 71% as singletons. Study findings and constraints: Treatment-naive, never-smoker and oncogene-addicted patients were overrepresented in this highly selected cohort. Compared with baseline intratumoral T cells, expanded TIL cultures were more clonal and less diverse (6% vs 31%).

Time point here: pre-treatment sample, taken before nivolumab and TIL therapy. Pleural nodules or supraclavicular lymph nodes made up most of the excised metastases sampled. The receptor was isolated from a person aged 25 to 85 with non-small cell lung cancer. The sample here was tumor tissue, taken at baseline. The chain joins TRBV3-1 (or the pseudogene TRBV3-2) to TRBJ2-7; D unresolved. As DNA, the CDR3 is TGTGCCAGCAGCCAAGGTCCGACGTCCTACGAGCAGTACTTC. As protein: CASSQGPTSYEQYF.